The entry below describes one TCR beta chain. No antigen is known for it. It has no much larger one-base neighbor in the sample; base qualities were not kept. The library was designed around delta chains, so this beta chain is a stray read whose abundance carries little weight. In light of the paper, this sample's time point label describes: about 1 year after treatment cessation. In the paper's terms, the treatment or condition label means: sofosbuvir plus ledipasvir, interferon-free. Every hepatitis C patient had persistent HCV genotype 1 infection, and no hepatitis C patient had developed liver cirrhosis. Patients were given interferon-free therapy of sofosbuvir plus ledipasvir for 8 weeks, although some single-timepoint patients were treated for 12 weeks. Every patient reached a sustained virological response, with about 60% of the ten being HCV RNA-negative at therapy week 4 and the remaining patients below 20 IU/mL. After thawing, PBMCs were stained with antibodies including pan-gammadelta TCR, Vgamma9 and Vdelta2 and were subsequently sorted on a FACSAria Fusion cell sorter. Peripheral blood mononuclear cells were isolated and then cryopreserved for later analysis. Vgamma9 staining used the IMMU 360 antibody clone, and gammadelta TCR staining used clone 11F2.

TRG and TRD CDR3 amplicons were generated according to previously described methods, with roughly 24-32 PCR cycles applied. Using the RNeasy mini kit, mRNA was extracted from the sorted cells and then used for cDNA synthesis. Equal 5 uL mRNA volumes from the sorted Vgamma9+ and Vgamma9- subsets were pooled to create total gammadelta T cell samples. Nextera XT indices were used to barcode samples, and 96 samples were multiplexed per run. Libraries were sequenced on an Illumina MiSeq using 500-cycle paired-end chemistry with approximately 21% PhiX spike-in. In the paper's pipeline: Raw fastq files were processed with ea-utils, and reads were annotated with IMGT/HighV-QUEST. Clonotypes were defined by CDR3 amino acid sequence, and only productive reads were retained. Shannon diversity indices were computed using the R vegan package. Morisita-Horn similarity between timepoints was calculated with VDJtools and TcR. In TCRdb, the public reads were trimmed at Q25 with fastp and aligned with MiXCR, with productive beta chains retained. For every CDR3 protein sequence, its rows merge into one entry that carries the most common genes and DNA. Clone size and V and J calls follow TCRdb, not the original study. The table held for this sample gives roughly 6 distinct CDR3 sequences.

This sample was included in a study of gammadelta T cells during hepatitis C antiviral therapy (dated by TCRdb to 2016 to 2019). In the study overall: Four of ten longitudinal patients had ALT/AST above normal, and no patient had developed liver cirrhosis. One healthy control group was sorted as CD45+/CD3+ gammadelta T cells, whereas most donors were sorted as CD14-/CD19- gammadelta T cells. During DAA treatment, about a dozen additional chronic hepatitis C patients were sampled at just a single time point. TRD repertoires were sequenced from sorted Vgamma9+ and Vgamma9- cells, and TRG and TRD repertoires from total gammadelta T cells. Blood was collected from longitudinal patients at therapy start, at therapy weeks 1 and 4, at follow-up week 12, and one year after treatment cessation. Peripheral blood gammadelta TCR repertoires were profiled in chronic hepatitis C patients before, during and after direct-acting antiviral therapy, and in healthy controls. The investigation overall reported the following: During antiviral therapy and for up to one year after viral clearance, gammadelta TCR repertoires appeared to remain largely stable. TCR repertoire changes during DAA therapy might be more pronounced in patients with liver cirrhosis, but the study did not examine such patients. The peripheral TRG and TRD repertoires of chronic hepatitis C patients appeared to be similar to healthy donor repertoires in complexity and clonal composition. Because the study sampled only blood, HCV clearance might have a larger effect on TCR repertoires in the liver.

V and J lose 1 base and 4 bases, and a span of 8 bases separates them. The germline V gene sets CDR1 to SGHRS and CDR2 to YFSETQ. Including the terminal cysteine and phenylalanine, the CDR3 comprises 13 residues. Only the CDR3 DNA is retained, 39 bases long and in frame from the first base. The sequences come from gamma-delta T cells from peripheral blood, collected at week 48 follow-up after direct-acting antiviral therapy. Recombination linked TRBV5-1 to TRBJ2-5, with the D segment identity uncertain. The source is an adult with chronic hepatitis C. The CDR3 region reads CASSLTLPETQYF. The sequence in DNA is TGCGCCAGCAGCTTGACCCTTCCAGAGACCCAGTACTTC.